This T cell receptor beta chain was recovered during a study of cytomegalovirus exposure and HLA in healthy donors. As for the study in general: Unique TCRs from HLA-typed donors, 70 million to 100 million of them, were held in an early data release.

CDR3 size: 13 residues. Germline V gene sequence: CDR1 MDHEN, CDR2 SYDVKM. V lost 4 bases and J lost 5, with 11 bases in between. Each of the donors was a healthy bone marrow donor. This clone was detected only a few times. PCR employed 60 Vbeta and 13 Jbeta primers. The repertoire was sequenced with immunoSEQ multiplex PCR; TCRdb's copy has only in-frame clones and lacks some. Here the sample spans approximately 100,000 clones, approximately 80% being singletons. The TCR was taken from a woman younger than 35 in good health and CMV-seropositive. Sequenced input: PBMCs. V gene TRBV28 combines with J gene TRBJ2-5, with D tentatively TRBD2 (7 bases). The CDR3 loop reads CASSWGGAETQYF. In DNA, the CDR3 is TGTGCCAGCAGTTGGGGGGGGGCGGAGACCCAGTACTTC.